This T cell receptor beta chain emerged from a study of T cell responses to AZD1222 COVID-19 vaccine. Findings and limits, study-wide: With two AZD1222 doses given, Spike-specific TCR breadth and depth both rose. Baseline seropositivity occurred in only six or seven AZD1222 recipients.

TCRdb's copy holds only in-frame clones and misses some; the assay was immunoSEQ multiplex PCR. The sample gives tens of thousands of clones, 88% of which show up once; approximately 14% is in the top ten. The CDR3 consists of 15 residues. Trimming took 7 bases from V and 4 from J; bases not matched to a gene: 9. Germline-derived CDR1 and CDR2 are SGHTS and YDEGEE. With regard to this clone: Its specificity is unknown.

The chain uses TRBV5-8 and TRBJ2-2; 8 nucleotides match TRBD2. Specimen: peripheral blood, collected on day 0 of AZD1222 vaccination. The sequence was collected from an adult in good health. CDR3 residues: CASGKSGRITGELFF. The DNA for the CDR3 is TGTGCCAGCGGTAAAAGCGGGAGAATCACCGGGGAGCTGTTTTTT.